Listed here is a single TCR beta chain. The assay was immunoSEQ multiplex PCR, and TCRdb's table has in-frame clones only and misses some. The profile shows roughly 50,000 clones, around 90% of them singletons. The sample's time point: pretreatment peripheral blood. Patients yielded 1 to 8 samples each, pretreatment and on-treatment. This sample was included in a study of PD-L1 blockade in urothelial cancer. Study-level background: Patients' prior chemotherapy regimens numbered 0 to 3. Analysis of blood occurred 3 weeks (second dose) and 6 weeks after treatment start.

Germline-derived CDR1 and CDR2 are SGHNT and YYREEE (reference sequence). Unmatched junction bases numbered 4, after V lost 1 base and J lost 5 bases. This CDR3 contains 14 residues. The material sequenced was PBMCs, taken around atezolizumab (anti-PD-L1) treatment. V and J are TRBV5-4 and TRBJ1-1; the match to TRBD1 covers 8 bases. The clonotype originates from a woman aged 55-75 years with urothelial cancer. For the CDR3, the DNA is TGTGCCAGCAGCTTGCGGACAGGGCGAACTGAAGCTTTCTTT. It specifies CASSLRTGRTEAFF.